This T cell receptor (beta chain) was captured by sequencing in a study of regulatory T cells in long-lasting Graves disease. Study context: Patients with persistent Graves' disease had over 5 years of antithyroid drugs and persistent TSH receptor antibodies.

This CDR3 spans 13 amino acids. Trimming removed 8 bases at V and 1 base at J, with 8 bases between. Time point indicated: persistent/refractory GD, antithyroid drugs over 5 years with positive TRAb. Scientists built the TCR library using RNA that was extracted from PBMCs. This clonotype was picked up many times. What it binds is unknown. Study results and limitations: Peripheral blood alone, not thyroid tissue, underwent study.

Construction of the TCR beta libraries employed iRepertoire HTBI primers in conjunction with Arm-PCR of CDR3 regions. TCRdb passed the multiplex PCR reads through MiXCR, listing each CDR3 protein once. The sample has roughly 430,000 distinct CDR3 sequences; roughly 23% are singletons. V and J are TRBV12-3 or TRBV12-4 and TRBJ2-2; no clear D. This sample comprised peripheral blood mononuclear cells (PBMCs), obtained when the disease was refractory, from a patient treated with antithyroid drugs. The receptor's source is a female donor with Graves disease. The DNA of the CDR3 is TGTGCCAGCCAACCATGGAACACCGGGGAGCTGTTTTTT. This codes for CASQPWNTGELFF.